These 2 T cell receptor beta chains came from one sample sequenced in a study of human CD4 T cells and Enterobacteriaceae. TCRdb's copy holds only in-frame clones and misses some; the assay was immunoSEQ multiplex PCR. The table has 25,000 to 35,000 clones, approximately 82% seen once. All CD4+ cells other than CD45RA+CCR7+CD95- naive cells were sorted as memory, over 98% pure. Sequenced: memory CD4+ T cells from blood. These receptors all stem from a human donor in good health.

This sequence joins TRBV7-3 and TRBJ2-3, with D unresolved. V gave up 5 bases and J gave up 0 bases, with 6 bases separating them. Germline V lookup: CDR1 SGHTA, CDR2 FQGTGA. CDR3 length: 13 amino acids. CDR3 in DNA: TGTGCCAGCAGCCCTTCAAGCACAGATACGCAGTATTTT. Protein product: CASSPSSTDTQYF.

The chain uses TRBV29-1 and TRBJ1-1; the D is unclear. V lost 7 bases to trimming and J lost 2 bases, with 11 bases between them. CDR1 and CDR2 (germline): SQVTM, ANQGSEA. The CDR3 covers 12 residues. The CDR3 DNA reads as TGCAGCGCTGCTAGTACAAACACTGAAGCTTTCTTT. Protein product: CSAASTNTEAFF.